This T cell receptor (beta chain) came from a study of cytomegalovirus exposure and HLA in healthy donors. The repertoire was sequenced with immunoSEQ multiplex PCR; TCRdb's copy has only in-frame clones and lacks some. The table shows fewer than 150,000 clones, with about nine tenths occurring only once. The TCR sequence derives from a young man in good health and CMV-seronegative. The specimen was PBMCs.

CDR3 DNA sequence: TGTGCCAGCAGTGCGGGACTAGCGGAAGAGACCCAGTACTTC. It codes for CASSAGLAEETQYF. The J gene is TRBJ2-5, the V gene TRBV2; 11 nucleotides match TRBD2. The CDR3 length is 14 residues. V shed 4 bases, J shed 3 bases, and the junction held 1 base outside the gene matches. Germline lookup yields CDR1 SNHLY and CDR2 FYNNEI.